This TCR beta chain was captured by sequencing in a study of shared clonotypes between healthy human individuals. TCRdb keeps only in-frame clones here, not all; method: immunoSEQ multiplex PCR. The sample includes millions of clones, about 92% of them seen just once. The CDR3 totals 15 residues. Germline V CDR1 and CDR2: SGHRS, YFSETQ. V lost 2 bases and J lost 5, with 16 bases in between. The V gene is TRBV5-1, the J gene TRBJ1-1; D perhaps matches TRBD1 (6 bases). This clonotype was obtained from a man aged 18-30 years in good health. Some clones in this sample may be carry-over from other donors' samples. The sequenced material came from naive CD4+ T cells from PBMCs. Subset denoted: CD45RA+ positively selected. The CDR3 region is CASSFFQGPGTEAFF. The DNA of the CDR3 is TGCGCCAGCAGCTTTTTCCAGGGGCCTGGGACTGAAGCTTTCTTT.